This entry describes one TCR beta chain. This clonotype was seen a few times. Its target antigen remains unknown. No clone much larger than this one lies a single base away; base qualities are absent. This was a case-control study nested in a cohort of healthcare workers in London, UK, who had nasopharyngeal swab PCR tests and blood samples taken every week. Healthcare workers were enrolled in the week of the UK lockdown, from 23 to 31 March 2020, and were followed every week for up to roughly 16 weeks. These data belong to a study of early T cells in non-severe SARS-CoV-2 infection (TCRdb year 2021). Some background on the complete study: Bulk RNA from unsorted whole blood was used for TCR sequencing, so alpha and beta chains could not be paired.

Results and caveats for the whole study, not just this receptor: VDJdb matching was skewed toward anti-spike CD8 responses, so virus-specific expansions were likely underestimated and private and CD4 specificities were missed.

CDR1 LGHDT and CDR2 YNNKEL are derived from the germline V gene (reference sequence). V drops 4 bases and J drops 7 bases, leaving 11 bases in between. Including cysteine and phenylalanine, the CDR3 has 12 amino acids. Kept here is only the CDR3 DNA, which spans 36 bases and is read in frame from base 1. Receptors were amplified or captured by 5' RACE. The sequencer listed for this sample is NextSeq 500. Unique molecular identifiers were attached to individual cDNA molecules in the TCR library protocol so that sequencing error and PCR bias could be corrected. TCR alpha and beta chains were both sequenced, and the abundances of alpha and beta sequences in each sample were closely correlated with each other. In the source study's methods: V gene, J gene and CDR3 annotation of TCR sequences was performed with Decombinator V4. Expanded TCRs were defined as changing significantly between any two time points under a Poisson model with p below 0.0001. TCR abundances were normalised to the total number of TCRs sequenced in each sample and reported as counts per million. MAIT TCRs were defined by TRAV1-2 paired with TRAJ12, TRAJ20 or TRAJ33, and iNKT TCRs by TRAV10 paired with TRAJ18. VDJdb, accessed 1 November 2021, was searched for CMV, EBV and SARS-CoV-2 annotated TCRs, with TCRs annotated for multiple antigens excluded. The public reads were reprocessed in TCRdb via fastp at Q25 and MiXCR, keeping in-frame beta chains. One record per CDR3 amino acid sequence lists the most common genes and DNA. The V and J calls shown here were made by TCRdb, not taken from the authors' results. The sample includes 70,000 to 80,000 distinct CDR3 sequences, with roughly an eighth observed a single time. The leading ten clones occupy 2.7% of the sample.

This TCR was sampled from an adult who was a healthcare worker with PCR-confirmed SARS-CoV-2 infection or an uninfected control (not recorded which). The chain is encoded by TRBV3-1 joined to TRBJ2-7, with the D assignment possibly TRBD1 or TRBD2, given 7 matching bases for each. The sequences come from whole blood, collected at baseline. The nucleotide sequence is TGTGCCAGCAGCCCCAGGGGGGGGGAGCAGTACTTC. It encodes CASSPRGGEQYF.